The next 11 T cell receptor beta chains were all read from a single sample in a study of blood T cell repertoires in COVID-19 (dated by TCRdb to the early 2020s). The library was prepared using the immunoSEQ multiplex PCR assay. The table was pulled from immuneACCESS by TCRdb, which kept in-frame rearrangements only. Such tables lose some clones; where checked, under half of the loss comes from unresolved V genes, and the rest has no known cause. The sample includes roughly 160,000 clones, with over 90% observed a single time. The ten top clones hold 0.5% to 0.6% of the sample. Source material: peripheral blood. The origin of the receptors is a man in his fifties or sixties with acute or convalescent COVID-19.

The CDR3 sequence is CASSSRQTQPQHF. The CDR3, as DNA: TGTGCCAGCAGTTCACGACAGACTCAGCCCCAGCATTTT. The rearrangement uses TRBV6-5 and TRBJ1-5; D might be TRBD1 (5 bases). With 4 bases removed from V and 6 bases from J, the gap between germline ends came to 10 bases. The CDR3 loop spans 13 amino acids. Germline CDR1 is MNHEY and CDR2 is SVGAGI.

This chain connects TRBV5-4 to TRBJ2-2, with D maybe TRBD1 (6 bases). Germline values: CDR1 SGHNT, CDR2 YYREEE (reference sequence). V was pared by 3 bases and J by 0 bases, with 12 bases between. The CDR3 runs to 16 residues. CDR3 in amino acids: CASSSRTAPNTGELFF. The DNA for the CDR3 is TGTGCCAGCAGCTCCCGGACAGCCCCGAACACCGGGGAGCTGTTTTTT.

The chain joins TRBV5-1 to TRBJ1-1, with TRBD1 as a possible D gene (6 bases). Trimming removed 3 bases at V and 4 bases at J, with 16 bases between. CDR3 length: 15 amino acids. The germline CDR1 and CDR2 sequences are SGHRS and YFSETQ. CDR3 nucleotides: TGCGCCAGCAGCTCTTTCCCGGGGGGCCGCACTGAAGCTTTCTTT. Amino acid sequence: CASSSFPGGRTEAFF. Based on the CDR3 plus reference TRBV5-1 and TRBJ1-1, the full variable domain is KAGVTQTPRYLIKTRGQQVTLSCSPISGHRSVSWYQQTPGQGLQFLFEYFSETQRNKGNFPGRFSGRQFSNSRSEMNVSTLELGDSALYLCASSSFPGGRTEAFFGQGTRLTVV.

This clone was counted once. The J gene is TRBJ1-2, the V gene TRBV28; no reliable D call. Trimming removed 8 bases at V and 3 bases at J, with 7 bases between. The CDR3 has 11 residues. From germline, CDR1 is MDHEN and CDR2 SYDVKM. The chain's CDR3 is CASVSDYGYTF. The CDR3 DNA sequence: TGTGCCAGCGTCTCGGACTATGGCTACACCTTC.

V and J are TRBV29-1 and TRBJ2-2; a possible D gene is TRBD2 (6 bases). The CDR3 covers 15 residues. CDR1 SQVTM and CDR2 ANQGSEA come from the germline V gene. V lost 2 bases and J lost 1, with 11 bases in between. The CDR3 sequence: CSVELGGVNTGELFF. The DNA for the CDR3 is TGCAGCGTTGAACTTGGCGGGGTGAACACCGGGGAGCTGTTTTTT.

CDR3 in amino acids: CSVLNRDGYTF. CDR3 nucleotides: TGCAGCGTTTTGAACAGGGATGGCTACACCTTC. The chain joins TRBV29-1 to TRBJ1-2; maybe TRBD1 (6 bases). The V gene's germline CDR1 is SQVTM and CDR2 ANQGSEA. V was clipped by 5 bases and J by 6 bases, with 10 bases between them. The CDR3 totals 11 residues.

The chain carries TRBV7-2 and TRBJ2-7; 7 positions match TRBD2. Germline CDR1 reads SGHTA; CDR2 reads FQGNSA. CDR3 length: 14 residues. Trimming took 5 bases from V and 2 from J; bases not matched to a gene: 6. The CDR3: CASSPAGSPYEQYF. CDR3 nucleotides: TGTGCCAGCAGCCCAGCGGGATCCCCCTACGAGCAGTACTTC.

This clone turned up a few times. The chain carries TRBV6-1 and TRBJ1-2; D not resolved. Germline-derived CDR1 and CDR2 are MNHNS and SASEGT. The CDR3 is 15 amino acids. V gave up 2 bases and J gave up 4 bases, with 14 bases separating them. CDR3 bases: TGTGCCAGCAGTGAAAACCGGGAAGGTGGCTATGGCTACACCTTC. Protein: CASSENREGGYGYTF.

The chain joins TRBV11-2 to TRBJ2-4; a possible D gene is TRBD1 (5 bases). The V gene lost 4 bases and the J gene lost 0 bases, with 16 bases spanning the gap. Germline lookup yields CDR1 SGHAT and CDR2 FQNNGV. This CDR3 spans 17 amino acids. This CDR3 is CASSSSTARLAKNIQYF. CDR3 nucleotides: TGTGCCAGCAGCTCGTCGACAGCCAGACTAGCCAAAAACATTCAGTACTTC.

The chain joins TRBV28 to TRBJ2-7; 7 bases match TRBD2. CDR1 MDHEN and CDR2 SYDVKM come from the germline V gene. Trimming removed 1 base from V and 1 base from J; junction bases left unmatched: 7. The CDR3 consists of 16 residues. CDR3 nucleotides: TGTGCCAGCAGTTTATTGAGGCTAGCGGAGTCCTACGAGCAGTACTTC. Encoded protein: CASSLLRLAESYEQYF.

CDR3 DNA sequence: TGTGCCAGCAGTTACTCCAGAGGTGCTAGCACAGATACGCAGTATTTT. This codes for CASSYSRGASTDTQYF. The rearrangement joins TRBV6-2 or TRBV6-3 to TRBJ2-3; no reliable D call. The V and J ends lost 0 bases and 0 bases respectively, with 10 bases between them. CDR3 length: 16 amino acids. CDR1 and CDR2 (germline): MNHEY, SVGEGT.